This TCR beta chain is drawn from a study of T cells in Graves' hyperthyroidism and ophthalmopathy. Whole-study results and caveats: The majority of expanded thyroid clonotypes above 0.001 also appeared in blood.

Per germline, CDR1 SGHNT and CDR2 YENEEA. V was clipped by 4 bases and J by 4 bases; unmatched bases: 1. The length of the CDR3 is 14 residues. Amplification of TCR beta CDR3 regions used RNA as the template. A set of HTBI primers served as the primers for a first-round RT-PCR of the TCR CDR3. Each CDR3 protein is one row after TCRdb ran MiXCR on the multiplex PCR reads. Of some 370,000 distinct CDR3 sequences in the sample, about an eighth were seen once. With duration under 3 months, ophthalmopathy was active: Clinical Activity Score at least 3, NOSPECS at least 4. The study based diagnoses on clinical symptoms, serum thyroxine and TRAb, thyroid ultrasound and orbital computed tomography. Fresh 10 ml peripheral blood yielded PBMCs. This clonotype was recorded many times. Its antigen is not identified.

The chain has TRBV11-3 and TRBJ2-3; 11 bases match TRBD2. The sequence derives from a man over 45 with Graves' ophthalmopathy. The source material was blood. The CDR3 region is CASSSLAGADTQYF. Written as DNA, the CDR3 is TGTGCCAGCAGCTCACTAGCGGGAGCAGATACGCAGTATTTT. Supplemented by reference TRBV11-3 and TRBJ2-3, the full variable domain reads EAGVVQSPRYKIIEKKQPVAFWCNPISGHNTLYWYLQNLGQGPELLIRYENEEAVDDSQLPKDRFSAERLKGVDSTLKIQPAELGDSAVYLCASSSLAGADTQYFGPGTRLTVL.